This T cell receptor (beta chain) was identified in a study of cytomegalovirus exposure and HLA in healthy donors. Study-wide context: The roughly 120 validation repertoires, a later analysis reported, used the same platform as the 600 to 700 repertoires from the first cohort.

The donors were members of the roughly 120-subject validation cohort (separate from the 666-subject first cohort). TCRdb's table, derived via immunoSEQ multiplex PCR, lists solely in-frame clones and lacks some. Of approximately 110,000 clones in the sample, around nine tenths were seen once. Trimming stripped 3 bases from V and 8 bases from J, with 14 bases between. The V gene's germline CDR1 is PRHDT and CDR2 FYEKMQ (reference sequence). This CDR3 region has 14 residues. The sequence was collected from a woman in her late teens or twenties in good health and CMV-seronegative. Input material: PBMCs. V usage is TRBV13 and J usage is TRBJ2-1; possible D gene TRBD1, 6 bases. The DNA for the CDR3 is TGTGCCAGCAGCTTGCAAGGGGGACGCCATGAGCAGTTCTTC. Translated: CASSLQGGRHEQFF. Variable domain in full (rest from reference TRBV13 and TRBJ2-1): AAGVIQSPRHLIKEKRETATLKCYPIPRHDTVYWYQQGPGQDPQFLISFYEKMQSDKGSIPDRFSAQQFSDYHSELNMSSLELGDSALYFCASSLQGGRHEQFFGPGTRLTVL.